Presented here are 29 T cell receptor beta chains from one specimen sequenced in a study of neurological immune-mediated disorders. Via MiXCR, TCRdb re-called the 5' RACE reads, giving one row per CDR3 protein. The sample shows about 59,000 distinct CDR3 sequences, approximately 25% of them seen only once. The time point was: technical triplicate 2. The specimen sequenced was PBMCs. The source of these receptors is a man in his fifties or sixties with HTLV-1-associated myelopathy (HAM/TSP).

The table lists this clonotype with a few counts. The J gene is TRBJ2-7, the V gene TRBV11-2; maybe TRBD2 (5 bases). The CDR3 runs 19 residues. The germline V and J ends were trimmed by 4 bases and 4 bases, with 29 bases remaining between them. Germline V CDR1 and CDR2: SGHAT, FQNNGV. CDR3 amino acids: CASSSPSGGFPTPKYEQYF. CDR3 nucleotides: TGTGCCAGCAGCTCCCCATCTGGAGGCTTCCCTACTCCTAAATACGAGCAGTACTTC.

The chain uses TRBV29-1 and TRBJ1-2; 7 bases align to TRBD1. Germline V CDR1 and CDR2: SQVTM, ANQGSEA. This CDR3 has 12 residues. V shed 7 bases, J shed 8 bases, and the junction held 10 bases outside the gene matches. The CDR3 loop reads CSERQGSGGYTF. The CDR3 DNA reads as TGCAGCGAGCGACAGGGTTCTGGCGGCTACACCTTC.

This clonotype appeared many times. This chain connects TRBV7-2 to TRBJ2-1; 10 nucleotides match TRBD2. V lost 4 bases to trimming and J lost 6 bases; unmatched junction nucleotides: 6. The CDR3 has 15 amino acids. Germline V gives CDR1 SGHTA, CDR2 FQGNSA. CDR3 protein: CASSWEGTSVNEQFF. The DNA for the CDR3 is TGTGCCAGCAGCTGGGAAGGGACTAGCGTCAATGAGCAGTTCTTC. The full variable domain, rest sourced from reference TRBV7-2 and TRBJ2-1, is GAGVSQSPSNKVTEKGKDVELRCDPISGHTALYWYRQSLGQGLEFLIYFQGNSAPDKSGLPSDRFSAERTGGSVSTLTIQRTQQEDSAVYLCASSWEGTSVNEQFFGPGTRLTVL.

There are many counts of this clonotype. This chain uses TRBV12-3 or TRBV12-4 with TRBJ1-3; D might be TRBD1 (5 bases). The CDR3 loop spans 16 amino acids. V gave up 2 bases and J gave up 4 bases, with 15 bases separating them. The DNA for the CDR3 is TGTGCCAGCAGTTTAAATATTGGGACTCGGGGAAACACCATATATTTT. Translation gives CASSLNIGTRGNTIYF.

By share, this clonotype ranks as medium-sized. The rearrangement uses TRBV20-1 and TRBJ2-7, with D possibly matching TRBD1 (6 bases). Trimming shortened V by 0 bases and J by 7 bases, and 16 bases separated the two germline ends. There are 14 residues in the CDR3. Germline assignment: CDR1 DFQATT and CDR2 SNEGSKA (reference sequence). CDR3 region: CSARDMGTFDEQYF. The CDR3 nucleotides read TGCAGTGCTAGAGATATGGGGACATTTGATGAGCAGTACTTC.

This clonotype was observed at least ten times. V gene TRBV5-1 combines with J gene TRBJ2-3, with 9 bases aligning to TRBD2. J gave up 3 bases and V 6 bases, and 5 bases lay outside the gene matches. In germline, CDR1 is SGHRS, CDR2 YFSETQ. The length of the CDR3 is 14 residues. The CDR3 nucleotides read TGCGCCAGCAACGCGGGAGGGCCAACAGATACGCAGTATTTT. Translation: CASNAGGPTDTQYF.

This clonotype was observed many times. This chain uses TRBV20-1 with TRBJ2-3, with 12 bases that match TRBD2. J lost 8 bases, V lost 6 bases, and 6 bases had no gene match. The CDR3 contains 13 residues. CDR1 is DFQATT, CDR2 SNEGSKA, per germline (reference sequence). The CDR3 loop reads CSAKTSGSSTQYF. The CDR3, as DNA: TGCAGTGCGAAGACTAGCGGGAGTTCTACGCAGTATTTT.

This clonotype was seen many times. The chain has TRBV29-1 and TRBJ1-3; D is unclear. The V gene lost 4 bases and the J gene lost 0 bases, with 7 bases spanning the gap. The CDR3 spans 13 residues. Germline loops: CDR1 SQVTM, CDR2 ANQGSEA. The CDR3, as DNA: TGCAGCGTTGTACCGCTCTCTGGAAACACCATATATTTT. Translating gives CSVVPLSGNTIYF.

This clonotype was observed many times. The rearrangement joins TRBV10-3 to TRBJ1-2; 9 bases match TRBD1. Germline V lookup: CDR1 ENHRY, CDR2 SYGVKD. The CDR3 totals 13 residues. The V and J ends lost 4 bases and 5 bases, in that order; junction bases with no gene match: 2. DNA for the CDR3: TGTGCCATCAGTGGGGACAGGGAATATGGCTACACCTTC. It encodes CAISGDREYGYTF.

This clonotype was recorded at least ten times. This chain connects TRBV14 to TRBJ2-1; 9 bases align to TRBD2. The CDR3 extends over 15 amino acids. V was pared by 2 bases and J by 7 bases, with 6 bases of the junction left unmatched. The germline V gene encodes CDR1 SGHDN and CDR2 FVKESK. CDR3 DNA sequence: TGTGCCAGCAGCCAATGGGCGGGAGGGCCGAATGAGCAGTTCTTC. Translating it yields CASSQWAGGPNEQFF.

This clonotype was seen at least ten times. The chain carries TRBV27 and TRBJ2-7, with 7 bases matching TRBD1. J was trimmed by 5 bases and V by 1 base; bases with no gene match: 8. Germline V CDR1 and CDR2: MNHEY, SMNVEV (reference sequence). The CDR3 consists of 15 residues. In DNA form, the CDR3 reads TGTGCCAGCAGTTTATACCCGACAGGGAATCACGAGCAGTACTTC. This translates into CASSLYPTGNHEQYF.

A note on this clonotype: A much larger clone sits a single nucleotide away, making a read error possible. The chain carries TRBV5-1 and TRBJ1-1; no reliable D call. Per germline, CDR1 SGHRS and CDR2 YFSETQ. The CDR3 is 16 residues long. Trimming left V 3 bases short and J 1 base short, with 16 bases between. CDR3 DNA sequence: TGCGCCAGCAGCTCAGTAGATCCGTCTGCGAACACTGAAGCTTTCTTT. It encodes CASSSVDPSANTEAFF. The full variable domain, in which reference TRBV5-1 and TRBJ1-1 provide the parts outside the CDR3, is KAGVTQTPRYLIKTRGQQVTLSCSPISGHRSVSWYQQTPGQGLQFLFEYFSETQRNKGNFPGRFSGRQFSNSRSEMNVSTLELGDSALYLCASSSVDPSANTEAFFGQGTRLTVV.

This clonotype occurred many times. J is TRBJ2-2 and V is TRBV7-8, with TRBD1 matching 9 bases. The CDR3 contains 15 residues. The germline CDR1 and CDR2 sequences are SGHVS and FQNEAQ. The ends lost 5 bases at V and 6 bases at J; junction bases unmatched: 7. The CDR3 nucleotides are TGTGCCAGCAGCACTCGGGACAGGGAGGCCGGGGAGCTGTTTTTT. Amino acid sequence: CASSTRDREAGELFF.

About this clonotype: Since the CDR3 does not end with the conserved phenylalanine or tryptophan, this likely comes from a read error. The gene calls are TRBV12-3 or TRBV12-4 and TRBJ2-2; 8 bases are shared with TRBD2. The CDR3 totals 15 residues. J was trimmed by 8 bases and V by 2 bases; bases with no gene match: 7. CDR3 bases: TGTGCCAGCAGTTTAACCGGGAGGGCCTCTGGGGAGCTGTTTTTG. Amino acid sequence: CASSLTGRASGELFL.

This clonotype was counted ten times or more. The chain is built from TRBV10-3 and TRBJ2-7, with 15 nucleotides matching TRBD2. Losses at the gene ends were 9 bases for V and 3 bases for J; bases not matched to a gene: 9. From germline, CDR1 is ENHRY and CDR2 SYGVKD. The length of the CDR3 is 16 residues. Written as DNA, the CDR3 is TGTGCCATAGGGGGACTAGCGGGAGGAAACCGCTACGAGCAGTACTTC. It specifies CAIGGLAGGNRYEQYF.

The V gene is TRBV28, the J gene TRBJ2-1; D might be TRBD1 (6 bases). V lost 8 bases and J lost 3, with 14 bases in between. The CDR3 contains 14 residues. Germline V gives CDR1 MDHEN, CDR2 SYDVKM. In nucleotides, the CDR3 is TGTGCCAGCTCCAGGCAGGGGTACTACAATGAGCAGTTCTTC. Its protein product is CASSRQGYYNEQFF.

This chain links TRBV20-1 with TRBJ2-5, with a possible D match to TRBD1 (6 bases). CDR1 and CDR2 from the germline V gene are DFQATT and SNEGSKA (reference sequence). Deletions cut 6 bases from V and 4 bases from J, with 12 bases between. The CDR3 covers 12 residues. In DNA, the CDR3 is TGCAGTGCCCCCAAAGGGGGAGAGACCCAGTACTTC. Translating gives CSAPKGGETQYF.

This clonotype has at least ten counts. The V and J genes are TRBV25-1 and TRBJ2-3; D not certain. Deletions cut 3 bases from V and 5 bases from J, with 6 bases between. Germline CDR1 reads MGHDK; CDR2 reads SYGVNS. The CDR3 contains 12 residues. In nucleotides, the CDR3 is TGTGCCAGCAGTGACACCGGAGATACGCAGTATTTT. The encoded protein is CASSDTGDTQYF.

This clonotype was seen ten or more times. The V and J genes are TRBV15 and TRBJ1-5, with D unclear. Germline loops: CDR1 LNHNV, CDR2 YYDKDF (reference sequence). The CDR3 covers 17 residues. Trimming left V 5 bases short and J 0 bases short, with 17 bases between. The CDR3 loop reads CATSPKEGSYSNQPQHF. The DNA of the CDR3 is TGTGCCACCAGCCCAAAGGAAGGGTCTTATAGCAATCAGCCCCAGCATTTT.

This clonotype showed up many times. The chain links TRBV20-1 to TRBJ2-7; 8 bases line up with TRBD2. Germline V gene sequence: CDR1 DFQATT, CDR2 SNEGSKA (reference sequence). V was pared by 0 bases and J by 5 bases, with 6 bases of the junction left unmatched. The CDR3 runs 14 residues. The CDR3 nucleotides read TGCAGTGCTAGAGAGGCGGGAGGCGTGGACGAGCAGTACTTC. The encoded protein is CSAREAGGVDEQYF.

J is TRBJ2-7 and V is TRBV6-2 or TRBV6-3; 10 bases line up with TRBD2. V was clipped by 6 bases and J by 6 bases; unmatched bases: 8. Per germline, CDR1 MNHEY and CDR2 SVGEGT. The CDR3 totals 14 residues. The CDR3 DNA reads TGTGCCAGCAGGACAGCGGGAGGGCCGGCCGAGCAGTACTTC. Amino acid sequence: CASRTAGGPAEQYF.

This clonotype was counted a few times. V and J are TRBV12-3 or TRBV12-4 and TRBJ2-5; 12 nucleotides agree with TRBD2. J lost 4 bases, V lost 4 bases, and 10 bases had no gene match. The CDR3 covers 17 residues. The CDR3 is CASSSRLAGGPGETQYF. The CDR3 nucleotides read TGTGCCAGCAGTTCTCGGCTAGCGGGAGGGCCGGGAGAGACCCAGTACTTC.

This clonotype was counted only a few times. The chain joins TRBV30 to TRBJ1-4; no reliable D call. There are 15 residues in the CDR3. Trimming shortened V by 2 bases and J by 6 bases, and 16 bases separated the two germline ends. Per the germline V gene, CDR1 is GTSNPN and CDR2 is SVGIG (reference sequence). CDR3 region: CAWSLVGLRDEKLFF. Written as DNA, the CDR3 is TGTGCCTGGAGTTTGGTTGGATTGCGGGATGAAAAACTGTTTTTT. Combining the CDR3 with reference TRBV30 and TRBJ1-4 gives the whole variable domain SQTIHQWPATLVQPVGSPLSLECTVEGTSNPNLYWYRQAAGRGLQLLFYSVGIGQISSEVPQNLSASRPQDRQFILSSKKLLLSDSGFYLCAWSLVGLRDEKLFFGSGTQLSVL.

This clonotype has a handful of counts. The gene calls are TRBV3-1 and TRBJ1-1; 7 bases align to TRBD1. V lost 8 bases and J lost 0; bases outside the gene matches: 9. Germline V gene lookup returns CDR1 LGHDT and CDR2 YNNKEL (reference sequence). CDR3 length: 15 residues. CDR3 amino acids: CASRSETGMNTEAFF. In nucleotides, the CDR3 is TGTGCCAGCCGTTCAGAGACAGGGATGAACACTGAAGCTTTCTTT.

V gene TRBV5-1 combines with J gene TRBJ1-1; maybe TRBD1 (6 bases). The V gene's germline CDR1 is SGHRS and CDR2 YFSETQ. The CDR3 is made up of 14 amino acids. The V and J ends lost 3 bases and 1 base respectively, with 10 bases between them. The CDR3 nucleotides read TGCGCCAGCAGCTACCAACAGGGGAACACTGAAGCTTTCTTT. This codes for CASSYQQGNTEAFF.

This clonotype was seen at least ten times. The chain has TRBV5-1 and TRBJ1-1; D is unresolved. The ends were cut back, 5 bases at V and 6 bases at J, with 14 bases in the middle. The CDR3 totals 13 residues. CDR1 SGHRS and CDR2 YFSETQ come from the germline V gene. The CDR3 DNA reads TGCGCCAGCAGTTCGGAGGAAGGAGCTGAAGCTTTCTTT. The encoded protein is CASSSEEGAEAFF. Filled out from reference TRBV5-1 and TRBJ1-1, the complete variable domain reads KAGVTQTPRYLIKTRGQQVTLSCSPISGHRSVSWYQQTPGQGLQFLFEYFSETQRNKGNFPGRFSGRQFSNSRSEMNVSTLELGDSALYLCASSSEEGAEAFFGQGTRLTVV.

This clonotype appeared many times. This chain uses TRBV12-3 or TRBV12-4 with TRBJ2-3, with D unresolved. The V gene lost 3 bases and the J gene lost 3 bases, with 7 bases spanning the gap. The CDR3 totals 13 residues. CDR3 amino acids: CASSFLGTDTQYF. CDR3 bases: TGTGCCAGCAGTTTTCTAGGGACAGATACGCAGTATTTT.

The V call is TRBV28, the J call TRBJ2-5; D unclear. The CDR3 runs to 13 residues. Germline assignment: CDR1 MDHEN and CDR2 SYDVKM. V was shortened by 11 bases and J by 1 base, with 14 bases between the two germline ends. CDR3 protein: CAAQYGGQETQYF. In DNA form, the CDR3 reads TGTGCCGCCCAATACGGCGGCCAAGAGACCCAGTACTTC.

V gene TRBV15 combines with J gene TRBJ2-1; D call uncertain. The V gene lost 1 base and the J gene lost 10 bases, with 14 bases spanning the gap. CDR1 and CDR2 from the germline V gene are LNHNV and YYDKDF (reference sequence). The CDR3 length is 14 residues. The CDR3: CATSRGTQVGEQFF. The CDR3 DNA reads TGTGCCACCAGCAGAGGTACTCAAGTCGGGGAGCAGTTCTTC. Together with reference TRBV15 and TRBJ2-1, the CDR3 gives the full variable domain: DAMVIQNPRYQVTQFGKPVTLSCSQTLNHNVMYWYQQKSSQAPKLLFHYYDKDFNNEADTPDNFQSRRPNTSFCFLDIRSPGLGDTAMYLCATSRGTQVGEQFFGPGTRLTVL.